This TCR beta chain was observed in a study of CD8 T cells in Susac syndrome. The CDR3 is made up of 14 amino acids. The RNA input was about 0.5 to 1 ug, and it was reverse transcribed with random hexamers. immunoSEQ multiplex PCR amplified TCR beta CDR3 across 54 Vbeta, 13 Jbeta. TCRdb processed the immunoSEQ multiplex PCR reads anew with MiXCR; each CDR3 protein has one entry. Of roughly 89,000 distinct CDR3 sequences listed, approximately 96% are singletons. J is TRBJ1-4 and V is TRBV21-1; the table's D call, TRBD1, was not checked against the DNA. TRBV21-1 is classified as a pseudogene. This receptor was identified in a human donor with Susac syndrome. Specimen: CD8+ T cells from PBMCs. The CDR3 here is CASSKSPGGEKLFF. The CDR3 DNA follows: TGTGCCAGCAGCAAATCTCCAGGGGGCGAAAAACTGTTTTTT.